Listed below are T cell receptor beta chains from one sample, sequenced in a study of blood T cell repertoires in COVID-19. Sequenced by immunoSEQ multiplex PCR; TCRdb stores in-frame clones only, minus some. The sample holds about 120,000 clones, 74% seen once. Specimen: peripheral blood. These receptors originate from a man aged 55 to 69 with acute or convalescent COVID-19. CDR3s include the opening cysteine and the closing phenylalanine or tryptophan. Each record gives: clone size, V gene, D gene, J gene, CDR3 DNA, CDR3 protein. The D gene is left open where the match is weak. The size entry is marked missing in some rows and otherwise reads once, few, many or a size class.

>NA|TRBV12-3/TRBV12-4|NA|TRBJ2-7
TGTGCCAGCAGGAGCCCCGGGACACACGAGCAGTACTTC
CASRSPGTHEQYF
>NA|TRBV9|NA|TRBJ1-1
TGTGCCAGCAGCGGAGTCGGAGCGAACACTGAAGCTTTCTTT
CASSGVGANTEAFF
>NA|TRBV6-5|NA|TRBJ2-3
TGTGCCAGCAGACAGCAGGGTTACTCCACAGATACGCAGTATTTT
CASRQQGYSTDTQYF
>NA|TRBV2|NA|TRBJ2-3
TGTGCCAGCACTGTAGCACAGGTCACAGATACGCAGTATTTT
CASTVAQVTDTQYF
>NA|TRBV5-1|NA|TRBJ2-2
TGCGCCAGCAGCTTTCTGGCAGGGATGAACACCGGGGAGCTGTTTTTT
CASSFLAGMNTGELFF
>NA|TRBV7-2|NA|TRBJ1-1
TGTGCCAGCAGCTTACTGTCCGGGGTTGGCACTGAAGCTTTCTTT
CASSLLSGVGTEAFF
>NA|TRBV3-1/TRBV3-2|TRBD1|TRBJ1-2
TGTGCCAGCAGCCAAGAACCCAGGGGGATGTATGGCTACACCTTC
CASSQEPRGMYGYTF
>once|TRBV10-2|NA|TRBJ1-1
TGCGCCAGCAGTGAGTCGTGGCAGACTGAAGCTTTCTTT
CASSESWQTEAFF
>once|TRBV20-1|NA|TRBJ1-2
TGCAGTGCTAGTCAATCTCGGGGCTACACCTTC
CSASQSRGYTF
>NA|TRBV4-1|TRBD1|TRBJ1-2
TGCGCCAGCAGCCAAGGGTATACAGGGGGAGTCATATACTATGGCTACACCTTC
CASSQGYTGGVIYYGYTF
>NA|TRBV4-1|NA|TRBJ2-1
TGCGCCAGCAGCAGCCGGGCCTACAATGAGCAGTTCTTC
CASSSRAYNEQFF
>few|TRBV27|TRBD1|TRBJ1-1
TGTGCCAGCAGAACCTTACAGGGGGCGCAGAGCACTGAAGCTTTCTTT
CASRTLQGAQSTEAFF
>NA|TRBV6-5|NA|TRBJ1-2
TGTGCCAGCACCAGGGGCTATGGCTACACCTTC
CASTRGYGYTF
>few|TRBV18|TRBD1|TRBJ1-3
TGTGCCAGCTCGCCGGACAGGGACTCTGGAAACACCATATATTTT
CASSPDRDSGNTIYF
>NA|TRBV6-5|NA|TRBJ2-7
TGTGCCAGCAGTTCCCATCGAGGAGACGAGCAGTACTTC
CASSSHRGDEQYF
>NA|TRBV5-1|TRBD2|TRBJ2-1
TGCGCCAGCAGCTTTCGCGGGGGGGGCTGGAATGAGCAGTTCTTC
CASSFRGGGWNEQFF
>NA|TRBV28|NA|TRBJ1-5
TGTGCCAGCAACCTCTCTCCCCCAGGGACTTGGCCCCAGCATTTT
CASNLSPPGTWPQHF
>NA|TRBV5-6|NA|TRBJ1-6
TGTGCCAGCAGCGGGGGGAGGGAAGGTTCACCCCTCCACTTT
CASSGGREGSPLHF
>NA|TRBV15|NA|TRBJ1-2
TGTGCCACCTCACAGGGAGGGTATGGCTACACCTTC
CATSQGGYGYTF
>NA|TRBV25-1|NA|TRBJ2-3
TGTGCCAGCAGTGCAGGGCTCCCCCGCACAGATACGCAGTATTTT
CASSAGLPRTDTQYF
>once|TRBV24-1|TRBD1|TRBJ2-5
TGTGCCACCAGTACCGGGACAGGGGGCGGACAGACCCAGTACTTC
CATSTGTGGGQTQYF
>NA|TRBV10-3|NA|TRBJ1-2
TGTGCCATCAGTGACAGGGCTAACTATGGCTACACCTTC
CAISDRANYGYTF
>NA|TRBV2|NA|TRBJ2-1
TGTGCCAGCAGTGCGTACAATGAGCAGTTCTTC
CASSAYNEQFF
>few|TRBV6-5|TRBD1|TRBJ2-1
TGTGCCAGCAGTTCACAGGGGGCGGGTCACAATGAGCAGTTCTTC
CASSSQGAGHNEQFF
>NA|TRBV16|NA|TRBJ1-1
TGTGCCAGCAGCCGTAGTGGAGGGAACACTGAAGCTTTCTTT
CASSRSGGNTEAFF
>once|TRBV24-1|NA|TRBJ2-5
TGTGCCACCAGTGATCCAGGGCGAGAGACCCAGTACTTC
CATSDPGRETQYF
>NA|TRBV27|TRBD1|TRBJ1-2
TGTGCCAGCAAGGGACAGGGTCGGGGCTACACCTTC
CASKGQGRGYTF
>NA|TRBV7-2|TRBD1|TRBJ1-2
TGTGCCAGCAGCTCCTCACATACCCGGACAGGAGAAGGCGGCTACACCTTC
CASSSSHTRTGEGGYTF
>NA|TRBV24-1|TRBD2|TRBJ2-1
TGTGCCACCAGTGACCTAGGGACTAGCGGCGACAATGAGCAGTTCTTC
CATSDLGTSGDNEQFF
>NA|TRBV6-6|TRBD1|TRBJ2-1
TGTGCCAGCAGTTACCGACCGGACAGGGTATTGGGGGAGCAGTTCTTC
CASSYRPDRVLGEQFF
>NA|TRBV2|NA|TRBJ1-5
TGTGCCAGCAGTGACAGGGGAGTAGGCAATCAGCCCCAGCATTTT
CASSDRGVGNQPQHF
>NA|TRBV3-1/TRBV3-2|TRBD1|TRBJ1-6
TGTGCCAGCAGCCGAGGACAGGGGGTGTCACCCCTCCACTTT
CASSRGQGVSPLHF
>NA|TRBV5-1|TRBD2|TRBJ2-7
TGCGCCAGCAGCTTGGCTGGACTAGCGGGAGGAGGCCCCTACGAGCAGTACTTC
CASSLAGLAGGGPYEQYF
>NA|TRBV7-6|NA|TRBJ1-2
TGTGCCAGCAGCTTGGGGGGAGCGTATGGCTACACCTTC
CASSLGGAYGYTF
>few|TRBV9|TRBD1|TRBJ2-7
TGTGCCAGCAGCGTAGGTCTCGGGACAGGGTCGGGGGAGCAGTACTTC
CASSVGLGTGSGEQYF
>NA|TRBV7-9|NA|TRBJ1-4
TGTGCCAGCAGCTTTGGGGCTGCAACTAATGAAAAACTGTTTTTT
CASSFGAATNEKLFF
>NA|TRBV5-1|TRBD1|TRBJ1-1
TGCGCCAGCAGCTCATACCGGACAGGGGCGGACACTGAAGCTTTCTTT
CASSSYRTGADTEAFF
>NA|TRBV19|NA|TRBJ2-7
TGTGCCAGTAAGGCCACAGGAAGAGACGAGAAACCGTACTTC
CASKATGRDEKPYF
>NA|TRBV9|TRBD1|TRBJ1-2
TGTGCCAGCAGCGATCGGACAGGGTTTGGCTATGGCTACACCTTC
CASSDRTGFGYGYTF
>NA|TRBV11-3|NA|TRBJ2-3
TGTGCCAGCAGCTCGGGTGGTAGCACAGATACGCAGTATTTT
CASSSGGSTDTQYF
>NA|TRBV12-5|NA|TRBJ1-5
TGTGCTAGTGCCCAGGGCCAGGGGTCTCCTCAGCCCCAGCATTTT
CASAQGQGSPQPQHF
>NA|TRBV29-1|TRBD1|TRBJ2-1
TGCAGCGTTAACAGGGGTAGTTCCTACAATGAGCAGTTCTTC
CSVNRGSSYNEQFF
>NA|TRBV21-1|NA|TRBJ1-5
TGTGCCAGCAGCAAAGCGTCAGGGACAGGGAGTCAGCCCCAGCATTTT
CASSKASGTGSQPQHF
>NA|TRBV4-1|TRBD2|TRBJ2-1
TGCGCCAGCAGCCAAGAGGGAGCGGGGGGGCGGTACAATGAGCAGTTCTTC
CASSQEGAGGRYNEQFF